Following are 15 T cell receptor beta chains from one sample sequenced in a study of blood T cell repertoires in COVID-19 (dated by TCRdb to 2020 to 2022). The library relied on the immunoSEQ multiplex PCR assay. TCRdb re-hosts the immuneACCESS table, in-frame sequences only. Its copies lack some clones; in the studies checked, an unresolved V gene accounts for under half of them, and the cause for the rest is not known. The sample contains tens of thousands of clones, roughly 78% of them found a single time. 26% of the sample comes from the top ten. Sample: peripheral blood. Every receptor here comes from a man aged 55 to 70 with active or convalescent COVID-19.

The rearrangement uses TRBV13 and TRBJ2-7; 8 bases map to TRBD2. The CDR3 consists of 16 residues. Germline V gene sequence: CDR1 PRHDT, CDR2 FYEKMQ (reference sequence). Trimming removed 1 base from V and 3 bases from J; junction bases left unmatched: 8. CDR3 loop: CASSLDLKRGFYEQYF. The DNA of the CDR3 is TGTGCCAGCAGCTTAGACCTCAAGCGGGGGTTCTACGAGCAGTACTTC.

V and J are TRBV2 and TRBJ2-1; 7 nucleotides agree with TRBD1. The CDR3 contains 13 residues. With V trimmed by 10 bases and J by 3 bases, 6 bases remained unmatched. Germline V gene lookup returns CDR1 SNHLY and CDR2 FYNNEI. The CDR3 region has the DNA TGTGCCACCGGGACAGACAACTACAATGAGCAGTTCTTC. It codes for CATGTDNYNEQFF.

This chain joins TRBV30 and TRBJ1-2; D gene ambiguous. The V gene lost 2 bases and the J gene lost 7 bases, with 14 bases spanning the gap. The germline V gene encodes CDR1 GTSNPN and CDR2 SVGIG (reference sequence). The CDR3 is 13 amino acids. CDR3 nucleotide sequence: TGTGCCTGGAGTCCCTTCGGGGTCGGTGGCTACACCTTC. Translation: CAWSPFGVGGYTF.

V is TRBV27 and J is TRBJ2-7, with 13 bases aligning to TRBD2. The CDR3 is 14 amino acids. Trimming took 4 bases from V and 6 from J; bases not matched to a gene: 3. Germline-derived CDR1 and CDR2 are MNHEY and SMNVEV (reference sequence). CDR3 in amino acids: CASSSGLAGSEQYF. For the CDR3, the DNA is TGTGCCAGCAGTTCGGGACTAGCGGGGAGCGAGCAGTACTTC.

V gene TRBV2 combines with J gene TRBJ2-7, with 9 nucleotides matching TRBD1. The CDR3 consists of 16 residues. Per the germline V gene, CDR1 is SNHLY and CDR2 is FYNNEI. Trimming took 6 bases from V and 5 from J; bases not matched to a gene: 14. As DNA, the CDR3 is TGTGCCAGCAGCTACTACCCGGGACAGGGACCCGACGAGCAGTACTTC. This codes for CASSYYPGQGPDEQYF. Full variable domain (outside the CDR3, taken from reference TRBV2 and TRBJ2-7): EPEVTQTPSHQVTQMGQEVILRCVPISNHLYFYWYRQILGQKVEFLVSFYNNEISEKSEIFDDQFSVERPDGSNFTLKIRSTKLEDSAMYFCASSYYPGQGPDEQYFGPGTRLTVT.

The gene calls are TRBV6-6 and TRBJ2-3; 7 nucleotides align to TRBD2. This CDR3 region has 16 residues. V dropped 9 bases and J dropped 1; count of bases not matched to a gene: 13. In germline, CDR1 is MNHNY, CDR2 SVGAGI (reference sequence). The CDR3: CASHLGGDLRTDTQYF. The CDR3 nucleotides read TGTGCCAGTCACTTGGGGGGGGACTTGCGCACAGATACGCAGTATTTT.

This clone is medium-sized. V and J are TRBV27 and TRBJ2-7; tentatively, D is TRBD2 (5 bases). The germline V gene has CDR1 MNHEY and CDR2 SMNVEV (reference sequence). Trimming removed 6 bases at V and 4 bases at J, with 19 bases between. The CDR3 totals 15 residues. The CDR3 sequence: CASSPTWGEEYEQYF. The CDR3 DNA follows: TGTGCCAGCAGCCCGACCTGGGGAGAGGAGTACGAGCAGTACTTC.

The chain joins TRBV28 to TRBJ1-1; 8 nucleotides line up with TRBD1. Germline CDR1 MDHEN, CDR2 SYDVKM. This CDR3 region has 16 residues. J was trimmed by 1 base and V by 5 bases; bases with no gene match: 9. The CDR3 spells CASSHIPDRENTEAFF. The CDR3 nucleotides are TGTGCCAGCAGTCACATTCCGGACAGGGAGAACACTGAAGCTTTCTTT.

The chain couples TRBV29-1 to TRBJ2-2, with D tentatively TRBD2 (5 bases). V was shortened by 6 bases and J by 0 bases, with 11 bases between the two germline ends. The germline V gene encodes CDR1 SQVTM and CDR2 ANQGSEA. This CDR3 is built from 14 residues. CDR3 region: CSVVGEPNTGELFF. The CDR3, as DNA: TGCAGCGTGGTCGGGGAACCGAACACCGGGGAGCTGTTTTTT.

This chain links TRBV15 with TRBJ1-5; D perhaps matches TRBD1 (6 bases). Trimming shortened V by 5 bases and J by 1 base, and 9 bases separated the two germline ends. The germline V gene encodes CDR1 LNHNV and CDR2 YYDKDF (reference sequence). This CDR3 region has 14 residues. The CDR3 sequence is CATSRTGSNQPQHF. CDR3 DNA: TGTGCCACCAGCCGAACAGGGAGCAATCAGCCCCAGCATTTT.

The chain has TRBV19 and TRBJ2-2; D is possibly TRBD2 (5 bases). The germline gives CDR1 LNHDA, CDR2 SQIVND (reference sequence). The CDR3 runs 14 residues. V lost 1 base and J lost 5, with 8 bases in between. CDR3: CASSIARGTGELFF. The DNA for the CDR3 is TGTGCCAGTAGTATAGCTCGGGGTACCGGGGAGCTGTTTTTT.

This sequence joins TRBV5-6 and TRBJ2-7, with 8 nucleotides matching TRBD1. The V gene's germline CDR1 is SGHDT and CDR2 YYEEEE. V dropped 4 bases and J dropped 2; count of bases not matched to a gene: 5. This CDR3 region has 14 residues. The CDR3 DNA reads TGTGCCAGCAGCCGAAGGACAGGGACCTACGAGCAGTACTTC. Translating it yields CASSRRTGTYEQYF. The full variable domain, rest sourced from reference TRBV5-6 and TRBJ2-7, is DAGVTQSPTHLIKTRGQQVTLRCSPKSGHDTVSWYQQALGQGPQFIFQYYEEEERQRGNFPDRFSGHQFPNYSSELNVNALLLGDSALYLCASSRRTGTYEQYFGPGTRLTVT.

The rearrangement joins TRBV10-3 to TRBJ2-1, with D perhaps matching TRBD1 (5 bases). This CDR3 spans 13 amino acids. Germline V lookup: CDR1 ENHRY, CDR2 SYGVKD. The V end lost 5 bases, the J end lost 2 bases, and 7 bases lay between the germline ends. This chain's CDR3 is CAISRGTYNEQFF. CDR3 coding DNA: TGTGCCATCAGTAGGGGAACCTACAATGAGCAGTTCTTC.

CDR3 sequence: CASRSRDRSNEKLFF. The CDR3 DNA sequence: TGTGCCAGCAGGTCTAGGGACAGATCTAATGAAAAACTGTTTTTT. The V gene is TRBV2, the J gene TRBJ1-4; 7 nucleotides match TRBD1. The V gene's germline CDR1 is SNHLY and CDR2 FYNNEI. The CDR3 is 15 amino acids. With 6 bases clipped from V and 3 bases from J, the junction kept 7 bases outside the gene matches.

V usage is TRBV13 and J usage is TRBJ2-7; 7 nucleotides line up with TRBD1. J lost 0 bases, V lost 5 bases, and 10 bases had no gene match. Germline V gene data show CDR1 as PRHDT and CDR2 as FYEKMQ (reference sequence). This CDR3 is built from 16 residues. The CDR3 bases are TGTGCCAGCAGCGAAAGGGACAGCCTCAACTCCTACGAGCAGTACTTC. Translating it yields CASSERDSLNSYEQYF.